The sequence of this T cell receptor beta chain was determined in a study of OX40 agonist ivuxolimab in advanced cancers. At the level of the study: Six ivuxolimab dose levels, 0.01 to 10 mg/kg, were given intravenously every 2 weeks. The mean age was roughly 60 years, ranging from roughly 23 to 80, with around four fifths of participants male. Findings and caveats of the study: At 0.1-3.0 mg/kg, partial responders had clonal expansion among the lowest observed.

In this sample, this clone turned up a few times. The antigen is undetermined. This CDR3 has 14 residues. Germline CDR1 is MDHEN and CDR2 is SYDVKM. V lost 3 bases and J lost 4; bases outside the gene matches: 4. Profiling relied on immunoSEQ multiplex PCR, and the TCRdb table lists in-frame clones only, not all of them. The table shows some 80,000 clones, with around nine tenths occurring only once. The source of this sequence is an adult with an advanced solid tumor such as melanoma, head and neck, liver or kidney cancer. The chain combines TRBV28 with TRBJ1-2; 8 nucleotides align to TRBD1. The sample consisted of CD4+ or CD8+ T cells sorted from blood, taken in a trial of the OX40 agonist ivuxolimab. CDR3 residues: CASSLGRGRYGYTF. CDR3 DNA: TGTGCCAGCAGTTTGGGCAGGGGGCGCTATGGCTACACCTTC.